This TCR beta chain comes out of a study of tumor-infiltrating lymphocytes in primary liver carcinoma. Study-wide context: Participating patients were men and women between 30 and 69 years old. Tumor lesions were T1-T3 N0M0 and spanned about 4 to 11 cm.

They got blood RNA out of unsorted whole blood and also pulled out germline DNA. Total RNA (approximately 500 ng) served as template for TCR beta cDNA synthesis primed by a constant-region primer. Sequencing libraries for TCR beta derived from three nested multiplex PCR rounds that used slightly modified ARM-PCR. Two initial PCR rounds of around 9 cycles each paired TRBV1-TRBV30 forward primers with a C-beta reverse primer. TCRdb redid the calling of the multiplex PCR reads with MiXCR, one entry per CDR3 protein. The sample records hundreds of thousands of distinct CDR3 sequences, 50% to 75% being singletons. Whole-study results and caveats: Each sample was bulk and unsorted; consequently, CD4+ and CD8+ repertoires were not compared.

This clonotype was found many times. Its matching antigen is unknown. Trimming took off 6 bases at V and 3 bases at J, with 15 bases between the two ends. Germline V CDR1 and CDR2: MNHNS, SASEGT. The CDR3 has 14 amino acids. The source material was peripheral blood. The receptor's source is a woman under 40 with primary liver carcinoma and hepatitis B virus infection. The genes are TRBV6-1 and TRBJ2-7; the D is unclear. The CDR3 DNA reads TGTGCCAGCAGCCCATCGGTATCGGGCTACGAGCAGTACTTC. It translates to CASSPSVSGYEQYF.